The 30 T cell receptor beta chains given below trace back to one sample, sequenced in a study of cytomegalovirus exposure and HLA in healthy donors. TCRdb's table, derived via immunoSEQ multiplex PCR, lists solely in-frame clones and lacks some. The repertoire holds around 69,000 clones, with roughly 95% as singletons. The sequencing input was PBMCs. These receptors originate from a woman aged 18-29 years in good health and CMV-seropositive.

This chain's CDR3 is CATSEDSYEQYF. The CDR3 DNA reads as TGTGCCACCAGCGAGGACAGCTACGAGCAGTACTTC. The rearrangement links TRBV15 to TRBJ2-7; TRBD1 might be the D (6 bases). Germline assignment: CDR1 LNHNV and CDR2 YYDKDF (reference sequence). The germline V and J ends were trimmed by 5 bases and 3 bases, with 8 bases remaining between them. This CDR3 is built from 12 residues. The full variable domain, rest sourced from reference TRBV15 and TRBJ2-7, is DAMVIQNPRYQVTQFGKPVTLSCSQTLNHNVMYWYQQKSSQAPKLLFHYYDKDFNNEADTPDNFQSRRPNTSFCFLDIRSPGLGDTAMYLCATSEDSYEQYFGPGTRLTVT.

V and J are TRBV28 and TRBJ2-1; D call uncertain. V was clipped by 7 bases and J by 4 bases, with 8 bases between them. Germline-derived CDR1 and CDR2 are MDHEN and SYDVKM. There are 12 residues in the CDR3. The CDR3 DNA follows: TGTGCCAGCACTTACGGGTACAATGAGCAGTTCTTC. Translating it yields CASTYGYNEQFF.

The chain employs TRBV4-2 and TRBJ2-7; no definite D call. Between the trimmed V and J ends, which lost 5 bases and 0 bases, there was a span of 8 bases. Germline V gene sequence: CDR1 LGHNA, CDR2 YNFKEQ. The CDR3 sequence is 13 residues long. CDR3: CASSFKSSYEQYF. DNA for the CDR3: TGTGCCAGCAGCTTTAAGAGCTCCTACGAGCAGTACTTC.

In this sample, this clone turned up once. The V and J genes are TRBV6-6 and TRBJ2-1, with unresolved D. This CDR3 region has 16 residues. Trimming removed 2 bases from V and 1 base from J, with 12 bases in between. Germline loops: CDR1 MNHNY, CDR2 SVGAGI (reference sequence). Written as DNA, the CDR3 is TGTGCCAGCAGTTACAAAGCAAGCGCATCCTACAATGAGCAGTTCTTC. It specifies CASSYKASASYNEQFF.

The genes are TRBV7-2 and TRBJ2-7, with 12 bases lining up with TRBD2. Germline V gives CDR1 SGHTA, CDR2 FQGNSA. The ends lost 5 bases at V and 2 bases at J; junction bases unmatched: 4. The CDR3 is made up of 15 amino acids. The CDR3 region is CASSPRTSGTYEQYF. CDR3 in DNA: TGTGCCAGCAGCCCACGGACTAGCGGGACCTACGAGCAGTACTTC.

This chain links TRBV5-8 with TRBJ1-2, with a possible D match to TRBD1 (5 bases). The V gene's germline CDR1 is SGHTS and CDR2 YDEGEE. V shed 4 bases and J shed 7 bases, with 17 bases lying between them. This CDR3 has 14 amino acids. The CDR3 region is CASSHRNRISGYTF. CDR3 DNA: TGTGCCAGCAGCCACCGGAACAGGATAAGTGGCTACACCTTC.

The chain combines TRBV19 with TRBJ2-7, with D unresolved. The CDR3 length is 12 residues. Looked up from germline, CDR1 is LNHDA and CDR2 is SQIVND (reference sequence). Trimming shortened V by 4 bases and J by 0 bases, and 4 bases separated the two germline ends. The CDR3 sequence: CASSTSSYEQYF. The CDR3 region has the DNA TGTGCCAGTAGTACTAGCTCCTACGAGCAGTACTTC.

This chain joins TRBV7-8 and TRBJ1-5, with 8 bases fitting TRBD1. CDR1 is SGHVS and CDR2 is FQNEAQ in the germline V gene. The CDR3 has 14 residues. V dropped 1 base and J dropped 10; count of bases not matched to a gene: 6. DNA of the CDR3: TGTGCCAGCAGCTTAGGCAGGGGGCTTAGTCCCCAGCATTTT. Residues: CASSLGRGLSPQHF.

The chain uses TRBV28 and TRBJ1-5; D unclear. V lost 5 bases, J lost 2 bases, and 10 bases lay in between. CDR3 length: 14 residues. Per germline, CDR1 MDHEN and CDR2 SYDVKM. The CDR3 protein is CASSPAGGNQPQHF. DNA of the CDR3: TGTGCCAGCAGTCCGGCGGGAGGCAATCAGCCCCAGCATTTT.

The rearrangement joins TRBV15 to TRBJ2-7; 10 bases match TRBD1. Per the germline V gene, CDR1 is LNHNV and CDR2 is YYDKDF (reference sequence). V was clipped by 1 base and J by 3 bases; unmatched bases: 3. This CDR3 region has 15 residues. The CDR3 region is CATSRGDRGFYEQYF. The CDR3 DNA reads TGTGCCACCAGCAGAGGGGACAGGGGTTTCTACGAGCAGTACTTC.

V usage is TRBV5-6 and J usage is TRBJ1-5, with 8 bases matching TRBD1. The germline V gene has CDR1 SGHDT and CDR2 YYEEEE. Germline trimming cut 1 base from V and 6 bases from J; bases unmatched to any gene: 12. This CDR3 is built from 17 residues. The CDR3 bases are TGTGCCAGCAGCTTGCGGGACAGGAGTTTAGGGGTTCAGCCCCAGCATTTT. Protein sequence: CASSLRDRSLGVQPQHF. The full variable domain, completed using reference TRBV5-6 and TRBJ1-5, is DAGVTQSPTHLIKTRGQQVTLRCSPKSGHDTVSWYQQALGQGPQFIFQYYEEEERQRGNFPDRFSGHQFPNYSSELNVNALLLGDSALYLCASSLRDRSLGVQPQHFGDGTRLSIL.

The sample holds one count of this clone. This chain joins TRBV19 and TRBJ2-2, with unresolved D. V was clipped by 1 base and J by 5 bases, with 8 bases between them. This CDR3 is built from 14 residues. Germline-derived CDR1 and CDR2 are LNHDA and SQIVND (reference sequence). The CDR3, as DNA: TGTGCCAGTAGTATAGGGGCCTTGACCGGGGAGCTGTTTTTT. Encoded protein: CASSIGALTGELFF.

The V call is TRBV6-1, the J call TRBJ1-2; D gene unclear. V shed 3 bases and J shed 1 base, with 15 bases lying between them. The CDR3 length is 16 residues. Germline V lookup: CDR1 MNHNS, CDR2 SASEGT. Here the CDR3 DNA reads TGTGCCAGCAGTGACCACTCCCAGCGCTTTAACTATGGCTACACCTTC. It codes for CASSDHSQRFNYGYTF.

The sample holds one count of this clone. V gene TRBV6-5 combines with J gene TRBJ2-7; 14 nucleotides match TRBD2. The CDR3 totals 15 residues. Losses at the gene ends were 0 bases for V and 5 bases for J; bases not matched to a gene: 0. CDR1 and CDR2 from the germline V gene are MNHEY and SVGAGI. CDR3 coding DNA: TGTGCCAGCAGTTACTCGGGACTAGCGGGGGACGAGCAGTACTTC. The encoded protein is CASSYSGLAGDEQYF.

The V and J genes are TRBV9 and TRBJ2-7; D might be TRBD1 (6 bases). CDR1 is SGDLS, CDR2 YYNGEE, per germline. V lost 4 bases to trimming and J lost 0 bases, with 14 bases between them. There are 15 residues in the CDR3. Here the CDR3 DNA reads TGTGCCAGCAGCCCGGGACACCCGAGCTCCTACGAGCAGTACTTC. It yields the protein CASSPGHPSSYEQYF.

This sequence joins TRBV15 and TRBJ2-7, with TRBD2 as a possible D gene (6 bases). Trimming cost V 1 base and J 6 bases, with 10 bases left between them. CDR1 LNHNV and CDR2 YYDKDF come from the germline V gene (reference sequence). CDR3 length: 13 residues. DNA for the CDR3: TGTGCCACCAGCAGAGTTGGGGGGTCCGAGCAGTACTTC. Translated, it gives CATSRVGGSEQYF.

The chain recombines TRBV28 with TRBJ1-5; 7 bases fit TRBD1. The CDR3 has 14 amino acids. The junction had 5 bases not matched to a gene; V was cut back by 6 bases and J by 3 bases. The germline V gene has CDR1 MDHEN and CDR2 SYDVKM. The CDR3 DNA follows: TGTGCCAGCAGACAGGGGACAATCAATCAGCCCCAGCATTTT. The encoded protein is CASRQGTINQPQHF.

Only a few counts were recorded for this clone. The chain couples TRBV25-1 to TRBJ2-7; perhaps TRBD2 as D (6 bases). The CDR3 is 14 amino acids. Germline lookup yields CDR1 MGHDK and CDR2 SYGVNS. V was cut by 10 bases and J by 2 bases, with 18 bases left in between. CDR3 region: CATSRRDYPYEQYF. CDR3 sequence (DNA): TGTGCCACCTCGAGGCGGGATTACCCCTACGAGCAGTACTTC.

The gene calls are TRBV6-5 and TRBJ1-2; the match to TRBD1 covers 9 bases. CDR1 is MNHEY, CDR2 SVGAGI, per germline. After removal of 5 bases from V and 6 bases from J, the junction contained 4 bases not matched to a gene. CDR3 length: 13 amino acids. The CDR3 spells CASSQGTGNGYTF. In nucleotides, the CDR3 is TGTGCCAGCAGTCAAGGGACAGGGAATGGCTACACCTTC.

The chain uses TRBV30 and TRBJ1-1; unclear D gene. The CDR3 sequence is 13 residues long. Germline CDR1 GTSNPN, CDR2 SVGIG (reference sequence). V lost 3 bases to trimming and J lost 1 base, with 9 bases between them. CDR3 nucleotides: TGTGCCTGGAGCATCAGTGAGAACACTGAAGCTTTCTTT. Its protein product is CAWSISENTEAFF.

This chain uses TRBV2 with TRBJ2-3; 8 positions agree with TRBD1. The CDR3 has 16 amino acids. Germline V gives CDR1 SNHLY, CDR2 FYNNEI. V lost 5 bases, J lost 1 base, and 8 bases stayed unmatched. For the CDR3, the DNA is TGTGCCAGCAGTTCTCGACAGGGGTGGGGCACAGATACGCAGTATTTT. Its protein product is CASSSRQGWGTDTQYF.

V and J are TRBV4-2 and TRBJ2-7; D perhaps matches TRBD1 (6 bases). Trimming removed 0 bases at V and 2 bases at J, with 11 bases between. The CDR3 length is 15 residues. The germline V gene encodes CDR1 LGHNA and CDR2 YNFKEQ. Written as DNA, the CDR3 is TGTGCCAGCAGCCAAGATGCAGCAGGGGCCTACGAGCAGTACTTC. Its protein product is CASSQDAAGAYEQYF.

This rearrangement joins TRBV28 to TRBJ2-1; D might be TRBD2 (6 bases). The V gene's germline CDR1 is MDHEN and CDR2 SYDVKM. V was pared by 4 bases and J by 3 bases, with 16 bases between. CDR3 length equals 16 residues. The CDR3 DNA reads TGTGCCAGCAGTTCCCCACTGAGCGGGTTCTACAATGAGCAGTTCTTC. Protein: CASSSPLSGFYNEQFF.

The V and J genes are TRBV12-5 and TRBJ1-1; D unclear. There are 14 residues in the CDR3. The V end lost 4 bases, the J end lost 1 base, and 10 bases lay between the germline ends. Looked up from germline, CDR1 is LGHNT and CDR2 is FRNRAP. CDR3 DNA: TGTGCTAGTGGTTCAGACACCCAGAACACTGAAGCTTTCTTT. Residues: CASGSDTQNTEAFF. Combining the CDR3 with reference TRBV12-5 and TRBJ1-1 gives the whole variable domain DARVTQTPRHKVTEMGQEVTMRCQPILGHNTVFWYRQTMMQGLELLAYFRNRAPLDDSGMPKDRFSAEMPDATLATLKIQPSEPRDSAVYFCASGSDTQNTEAFFGQGTRLTVV.

The genes are TRBV28 and TRBJ2-1; 8 positions agree with TRBD2. This CDR3 has 15 amino acids. The V gene end was trimmed by 5 bases and the J gene end by 5 bases; junction bases not matched to a gene: 8. Per germline, CDR1 MDHEN and CDR2 SYDVKM. CDR3 residues: CASSTAGVSHNEQFF. CDR3 coding DNA: TGTGCCAGCAGTACAGCGGGAGTGAGTCACAATGAGCAGTTCTTC. The full variable domain, rest sourced from reference TRBV28 and TRBJ2-1, is DVKVTQSSRYLVKRTGEKVFLECVQDMDHENMFWYRQDPGLGLRLIYFSYDVKMKEKGDIPEGYSVSREKKERFSLILESASTNQTSMYLCASSTAGVSHNEQFFGPGTRLTVL.

V gene TRBV7-3 combines with J gene TRBJ2-1, with 7 bases lining up with TRBD2. The V gene's germline CDR1 is SGHTA and CDR2 FQGTGA. The J segment lost 7 bases and the V segment lost 2 bases, leaving 8 bases of the junction unmatched. The CDR3 has 15 amino acids. CDR3 sequence (DNA): TGTGCCAGCAGCTTATTTGGCGGGAGTGGTAATGAGCAGTTCTTC. Its protein product is CASSLFGGSGNEQFF.

The chain uses TRBV5-1 and TRBJ2-3, with 7 bases that match TRBD1. Germline CDR1 is SGHRS and CDR2 is YFSETQ. V lost 2 bases, J lost 2 bases, and 2 bases stayed unmatched. The CDR3 is 14 amino acids. The CDR3 nucleotides are TGCGCCAGCAGCTTCGGACAGGCCACAGATACGCAGTATTTT. It is translated as CASSFGQATDTQYF. The full variable domain, its missing parts supplied by reference TRBV5-1 and TRBJ2-3, is KAGVTQTPRYLIKTRGQQVTLSCSPISGHRSVSWYQQTPGQGLQFLFEYFSETQRNKGNFPGRFSGRQFSNSRSEMNVSTLELGDSALYLCASSFGQATDTQYFGPGTRLTVL.

The chain uses TRBV11-1 and TRBJ2-3, with 15 bases lining up with TRBD2. Germline CDR1 SGHAT, CDR2 FQDESV (reference sequence). The CDR3 consists of 16 residues. V dropped 6 bases and J dropped 6; count of bases not matched to a gene: 7. The CDR3 reads CASSWTSGRAPDTQYF. Written as DNA, the CDR3 is TGTGCCAGCAGTTGGACTAGCGGGAGGGCACCGGATACGCAGTATTTT.

V and J are TRBV30 and TRBJ2-1, with TRBD2 as a possible D gene (6 bases). V lost 2 bases to trimming and J lost 5 bases, with 10 bases between them. Germline CDR1 is GTSNPN and CDR2 is SVGIG (reference sequence). This CDR3 spans 13 amino acids. This CDR3 reads CAWSTGRHNEQFF. As DNA, the CDR3 is TGTGCCTGGAGTACCGGGAGACACAATGAGCAGTTCTTC.

This rearrangement joins TRBV29-1 to TRBJ2-7; 13 bases are a match to TRBD2. The CDR3 length is 18 residues. Looked up from germline, CDR1 is SQVTM and CDR2 is ANQGSEA. The trim removed 4 bases at V and 2 bases at J, leaving 14 bases unmatched. The CDR3 nucleotides are TGCAGCGTTGCCGGCCGGGGACTAGCGGGGCTAAGCCCCTACGAGCAGTACTTC. Encoded protein: CSVAGRGLAGLSPYEQYF.